This T cell receptor beta chain comes out of a study of patients and donors after allogeneic stem cell transplantation. MiXCR, run by TCRdb on the RT-PCR reads, gives a single entry per CDR3 protein. The data hold around 70,000 distinct CDR3 sequences, with about 30% observed a single time. V gave up 5 bases and J gave up 4 bases; unmatched junction bases: 2. Per the germline V gene, CDR1 is SEHNR and CDR2 is FQNEAQ (reference sequence). This CDR3 is 13 amino acids long. V gene TRBV7-9 combines with J gene TRBJ1-2; the match to TRBD1 covers 9 bases. The sequenced sample was blood, either unsorted or a sorted T cell fraction (not recorded which). The sequence derives from a human donor who was either an allogeneic HSCT recipient or a stem cell or donor lymphocyte infusion donor (not recorded which). It is not recorded whose cells these are; they may come from a transplant donor. Here the CDR3 reads CASSQQGAYGYTF. As DNA, the CDR3 is TGTGCCAGCAGCCAACAGGGGGCCTATGGCTACACCTTC.